This passage covers 32 T cell receptor beta chains from one sample sequenced in a study of OX40 agonist ivuxolimab in advanced cancers. Assay used: immunoSEQ multiplex PCR; TCRdb lists only in-frame clones, some missing. The sample lists about 97,000 clones; 86% were seen once. The material sequenced was CD4+ or CD8+ T cells sorted from blood, taken in a trial of the OX40 agonist ivuxolimab. The receptors come from an adult with an advanced solid tumor such as melanoma, head and neck, liver or kidney cancer.

In its sample, this clone was seen once. The rearrangement links TRBV10-2 to TRBJ1-5; weak D call: TRBD1 (6 bases). Germline values: CDR1 WSHSY, CDR2 SAAADI. With 4 bases removed from V and 4 bases from J, the gap between germline ends came to 11 bases. The CDR3 is made up of 14 amino acids. The CDR3, as DNA: TGCGCCAGCAGTGCGGGGGCTACTAATCAGCCCCAGCATTTT. Translated: CASSAGATNQPQHF.

The V gene is TRBV7-2, the J gene TRBJ2-2; possible D gene TRBD2, 6 bases. The CDR3 covers 13 residues. V lost 3 bases, J lost 8 bases, and 10 bases lay in between. Germline V gene lookup returns CDR1 SGHTA and CDR2 FQGNSA. The CDR3 sequence: CASSFRGGGELFF. For the CDR3, the DNA is TGTGCCAGCAGCTTCCGAGGAGGGGGGGAGCTGTTTTTT.

This clone was observed a handful of times. This rearrangement joins TRBV15 to TRBJ1-2; 7 bases fit TRBD1. The CDR3 is 15 amino acids. Germline V gene lookup returns CDR1 LNHNV and CDR2 YYDKDF (reference sequence). The V segment lost 0 bases and the J segment 6 bases; nucleotides outside the gene matches: 7. The CDR3 bases are TGTGCCACCAGCAGAGACCAGGGGGGTGGGAATGGCTACACCTTC. Its protein product is CATSRDQGGGNGYTF.

This clone is a singleton in its sample. This rearrangement joins TRBV6-1 to TRBJ1-5; D ambiguous. Germline values: CDR1 MNHNS, CDR2 SASEGT. Trimming removed 0 bases at V and 3 bases at J, with 12 bases between. This CDR3 is 16 amino acids long. The CDR3: CASSEAVTTYNQPQHF. The CDR3 coding sequence is TGTGCCAGCAGTGAAGCTGTCACTACCTACAATCAGCCCCAGCATTTT.

V and J are TRBV7-2 and TRBJ2-1; 10 positions match TRBD1. This CDR3 has 15 amino acids. Germline lookup yields CDR1 SGHTA and CDR2 FQGNSA. With V trimmed by 4 bases and J by 4 bases, 4 bases remained unmatched. CDR3: CASSSRDRGYNEQFF. CDR3 sequence (DNA): TGTGCCAGCAGCTCCCGGGACAGGGGATACAATGAGCAGTTCTTC.

The genes are TRBV5-1 and TRBJ2-3; D could derive from TRBD1 or TRBD2 (6 bases each). From germline, CDR1 is SGHRS and CDR2 YFSETQ. The V end lost 4 bases, the J end lost 2 bases, and 11 bases lay between the germline ends. The CDR3 length is 14 residues. The CDR3 loop reads CASSAGTHTDTQYF. The CDR3 region has the DNA TGCGCCAGCAGCGCGGGGACACACACAGATACGCAGTATTTT.

This CDR3 is CASSRLLNTEAFF. CDR3 sequence (DNA): TGCGCCAGCAGCAGACTATTGAACACTGAAGCTTTCTTT. V is TRBV10-1 and J is TRBJ1-1; D is undetermined. Germline V gives CDR1 WNHNN, CDR2 SYGVQD (reference sequence). V lost 6 bases and J lost 0, with 8 bases in between. CDR3 size: 13 residues.

This clone came up once. The chain joins TRBV5-8 to TRBJ2-1; the D gene is possibly TRBD2 (5 bases). Germline V gives CDR1 SGHTS, CDR2 YDEGEE. CDR3 size: 11 residues. With 6 bases removed from V and 9 bases from J, the gap between germline ends came to 10 bases. The CDR3 spells CASTLAAEQFF. CDR3 nucleotides: TGTGCCAGCACCCTAGCAGCTGAGCAGTTCTTC.

The chain is built from TRBV5-4 and TRBJ2-1; D is ambiguous. This CDR3 spans 16 amino acids. CDR1 SGHNT and CDR2 YYREEE come from the germline V gene (reference sequence). Trimming took off 0 bases at V and 0 bases at J, with 10 bases between the two ends. CDR3 protein: CASSLEFGVSYNEQFF. The CDR3 DNA reads TGTGCCAGCAGCTTGGAGTTTGGGGTCTCCTACAATGAGCAGTTCTTC.

This clone was counted between two and nine times. The V gene is TRBV7-2, the J gene TRBJ1-1; D is possibly TRBD1 (5 bases). V was cut by 2 bases and J by 6 bases, with 13 bases left in between. The CDR3 extends over 14 amino acids. Germline assignment: CDR1 SGHTA and CDR2 FQGNSA. As DNA, the CDR3 is TGTGCCAGCAGCTTACAGAGGGGCAACGCTGAAGCTTTCTTT. It yields the protein CASSLQRGNAEAFF.

The CDR3 sequence is CASSIEPIGGELFF. CDR3 in DNA: TGTGCCAGTAGTATAGAGCCCATTGGGGGGGAGCTGTTTTTT. This chain joins TRBV19 and TRBJ2-2, with D uncertain. The ends were cut back, 0 bases at V and 8 bases at J, with 10 bases in the middle. The CDR3 is 14 residues long. From germline, CDR1 is LNHDA and CDR2 SQIVND (reference sequence).

This sequence joins TRBV28 and TRBJ2-7; D unresolved. The germline V gene has CDR1 MDHEN and CDR2 SYDVKM. V dropped 5 bases and J dropped 5 bases, with 13 bases sitting between them. The CDR3 is 13 amino acids. The CDR3 DNA sequence: TGTGCCAGCAGTGATTCAGAGGCCCACGAGCAGTACTTC. Its translation: CASSDSEAHEQYF.

The chain has TRBV5-5 and TRBJ2-5; D may match TRBD1 or TRBD2 (5 bases each). V was shortened by 5 bases and J by 1 base, with 9 bases between the two germline ends. The CDR3 sequence is 13 residues long. Per germline, CDR1 SGHKS and CDR2 YYEKEE (reference sequence). CDR3 nucleotides: TGTGCCAGCAGGGGACGGCCCCAAGAGACCCAGTACTTC. Its translation is CASRGRPQETQYF.

The chain couples TRBV14 to TRBJ2-1; D uncertain. Per the germline V gene, CDR1 is SGHDN and CDR2 is FVKESK. The CDR3 totals 13 residues. V lost 2 bases, J lost 3 bases, and 5 bases lay in between. CDR3 in DNA: TGTGCCAGCAGCCAAACATTCTACAATGAGCAGTTCTTC. Protein product: CASSQTFYNEQFF.

This clone was seen just once. The chain has TRBV27 and TRBJ1-2; no clear D. Germline V lookup: CDR1 MNHEY, CDR2 SMNVEV (reference sequence). With 1 base removed from V and 5 bases from J, the gap between germline ends came to 14 bases. The CDR3 is 15 residues long. The CDR3: CASSLFAGTGYGYTF. CDR3 in DNA: TGTGCCAGCAGTTTATTTGCGGGAACGGGGTATGGCTACACCTTC.

The chain combines TRBV6-1 with TRBJ2-1; 7 positions match TRBD1. Germline CDR1 MNHNS, CDR2 SASEGT. The V gene end was trimmed by 2 bases and the J gene end by 5 bases; junction bases not matched to a gene: 6. The CDR3 length is 15 residues. This CDR3 is CASSENRGGDNEQFF. The CDR3 DNA reads as TGTGCCAGCAGTGAAAACAGGGGTGGGGACAATGAGCAGTTCTTC.

The rearrangement joins TRBV9 to TRBJ1-1; D may be TRBD1 (6 bases). Trimming stripped 2 bases from V and 0 bases from J, with 8 bases between. The germline gives CDR1 SGDLS, CDR2 YYNGEE. CDR3 length: 14 amino acids. The CDR3 region has the DNA TGTGCCAGCAGCGTTTACAGGGTGAACACTGAAGCTTTCTTT. Its translation: CASSVYRVNTEAFF.

V usage is TRBV7-9 and J usage is TRBJ1-1; D unresolved. CDR3 length: 15 amino acids. Deletions cut 2 bases from V and 4 bases from J, with 14 bases between. Germline V gene lookup returns CDR1 SEHNR and CDR2 FQNEAQ (reference sequence). This chain's CDR3 is CASSLKLGSGTEAFF. CDR3 nucleotide sequence: TGTGCCAGCAGCTTAAAGTTGGGGTCTGGCACTGAAGCTTTCTTT.

The chain is built from TRBV5-1 and TRBJ1-1; unclear D gene. Germline V gene sequence: CDR1 SGHRS, CDR2 YFSETQ. This CDR3 contains 11 residues. V lost 3 bases and J 4 bases, leaving 4 bases between the germline ends. The CDR3 region is CASSSPTEAFF. The CDR3 DNA sequence: TGCGCCAGCAGCTCGCCCACTGAAGCTTTCTTT. Full variable domain (missing parts from reference TRBV5-1 and TRBJ1-1): KAGVTQTPRYLIKTRGQQVTLSCSPISGHRSVSWYQQTPGQGLQFLFEYFSETQRNKGNFPGRFSGRQFSNSRSEMNVSTLELGDSALYLCASSSPTEAFFGQGTRLTVV.

Concerning this clone itself: Other nucleotide sequences in the sample specify the same CDR3. This chain connects TRBV6-1 to TRBJ1-4, with D tentatively TRBD1 (6 bases). The CDR3 runs 13 residues. V lost 6 bases, J lost 8 bases, and 13 bases lay in between. In germline, CDR1 is MNHNS, CDR2 SASEGT. The CDR3 region is CASRVQGKEKLFF. The CDR3 region has the DNA TGTGCCAGCAGAGTACAGGGAAAGGAAAAACTGTTTTTT.

The chain couples TRBV19 to TRBJ1-5; possibly TRBD1 for D (5 bases). Per germline, CDR1 LNHDA and CDR2 SQIVND (reference sequence). The V end lost 9 bases, the J end lost 8 bases, and 20 bases lay between the germline ends. The CDR3 runs 14 residues. The CDR3 loop reads CASRVEGAIEPQHF. CDR3 bases: TGTGCCAGCCGGGTCGAAGGGGCGATTGAGCCCCAGCATTTT. The variable domain in full, with the rest retrieved from reference TRBV19 and TRBJ1-5, is DGGITQSPKYLFRKEGQNVTLSCEQNLNHDAMYWYRQDPGQGLRLIYYSQIVNDFQKGDIAEGYSVSREKKESFPLTVTSAQKNPTAFYLCASRVEGAIEPQHFGDGTRLSIL.

J is TRBJ2-3 and V is TRBV5-4, with a weak D call TRBD2 (6 bases). The CDR3 is 14 residues long. CDR1 and CDR2 (germline): SGHNT, YYREEE (reference sequence). V lost 4 bases and J lost 2, with 11 bases in between. The CDR3 DNA sequence: TGTGCCAGCAGCCCGGGACTGCACACAGATACGCAGTATTTT. The encoded protein is CASSPGLHTDTQYF. The entire variable domain, with the rest obtained from reference TRBV5-4 and TRBJ2-3, is as follows: ETGVTQSPTHLIKTRGQQVTLRCSSQSGHNTVSWYQQALGQGPQFIFQYYREEENGRGNFPPRFSGLQFPNYSSELNVNALELDDSALYLCASSPGLHTDTQYFGPGTRLTVL.

The chain is built from TRBV27 and TRBJ2-5; D unresolved. CDR1 MNHEY and CDR2 SMNVEV come from the germline V gene (reference sequence). V was trimmed by 0 bases and J by 4 bases, leaving 6 bases between them. The CDR3 sequence is 13 residues long. CDR3: CASSLSLGETQYF. The CDR3 region has the DNA TGTGCCAGCAGTTTATCACTGGGAGAGACCCAGTACTTC.

The chain joins TRBV5-6 to TRBJ2-5, with a weak D call TRBD2 (5 bases). The closer fit of TRBJ2-7 to the DNA end suggests the J call may be wrong. The CDR3 spans 14 residues. Germline V gene data show CDR1 as SGHDT and CDR2 as YYEEEE. The chain's CDR3 is CASTSGGSTYEQYF. The CDR3 DNA follows: TGTGCCAGCACCTCCGGAGGTTCTACCTACGAGCAGTACTTC.

This clone was counted once. V is TRBV12-5 and J is TRBJ2-5, with a possible D match to TRBD1 (6 bases). V dropped 7 bases and J dropped 5 bases, with 17 bases sitting between them. This CDR3 has 14 amino acids. The V gene's germline CDR1 is LGHNT and CDR2 FRNRAP. The CDR3 DNA is TGTGCTAGTGCCCTTTTGAGACAGGTGGAGACCCAGTACTTC. Protein: CASALLRQVETQYF. Together with reference TRBV12-5 and TRBJ2-5, the CDR3 gives the full variable domain: DARVTQTPRHKVTEMGQEVTMRCQPILGHNTVFWYRQTMMQGLELLAYFRNRAPLDDSGMPKDRFSAEMPDATLATLKIQPSEPRDSAVYFCASALLRQVETQYFGPGTRLLVL.

This chain connects TRBV6-5 to TRBJ1-3; D uncertain. This CDR3 is built from 16 residues. Trimming pared 0 bases from V and 4 bases from J, leaving 13 bases between. Per germline, CDR1 MNHEY and CDR2 SVGAGI. CDR3 in amino acids: CASSYSFGPGGNTIYF. As DNA, the CDR3 is TGTGCCAGCAGTTACTCCTTCGGGCCCGGAGGAAACACCATATATTTT.

The chain couples TRBV19 to TRBJ2-1; D is ambiguous. The CDR3 is made up of 16 amino acids. The germline CDR1 and CDR2 sequences are LNHDA and SQIVND (reference sequence). V lost 4 bases to trimming and J lost 4 bases, with 17 bases between them. This CDR3 reads CASSTKRHPGYNEQFF. The CDR3 region has the DNA TGTGCCAGTAGTACGAAAAGACATCCTGGATACAATGAGCAGTTCTTC.

This rearrangement joins TRBV7-2 to TRBJ1-1; 9 positions agree with TRBD1. Losses at the gene ends were 3 bases for V and 4 bases for J; bases not matched to a gene: 3. The germline V gene encodes CDR1 SGHTA and CDR2 FQGNSA. This CDR3 has 14 amino acids. The CDR3 reads CASSFTGGFTEAFF. CDR3 sequence (DNA): TGTGCCAGCAGCTTTACAGGGGGCTTCACTGAAGCTTTCTTT.

The chain employs TRBV10-1 and TRBJ1-5; no definite D call. The germline V gene has CDR1 WNHNN and CDR2 SYGVQD (reference sequence). Deletions cut 3 bases from V and 4 bases from J, with 7 bases between. The CDR3 is 13 amino acids. CDR3 residues: CASSDGGNQPQHF. Written as DNA, the CDR3 is TGCGCCAGCAGTGATGGTGGGAATCAGCCCCAGCATTTT.

This clone turned up a few times. This chain's CDR3 is CASSLGSGRAVDEQYF. The DNA of the CDR3 is TGTGCCAGCAGCTTAGGTAGCGGGAGGGCCGTCGACGAGCAGTACTTC. The gene calls are TRBV7-9 and TRBJ2-7; 11 nucleotides line up with TRBD2. The CDR3 is 16 amino acids. After removal of 1 base from V and 5 bases from J, the junction contained 7 bases not matched to a gene. Germline values: CDR1 SEHNR, CDR2 FQNEAQ (reference sequence). Full variable domain (rest looked up from reference TRBV7-9 and TRBJ2-7): DTGVSQNPRHKITKRGQNVTFRCDPISEHNRLYWYRQTLGQGPEFLTYFQNEAQLEKSRLLSDRFSAERPKGSFSTLEIQRTEQGDSAMYLCASSLGSGRAVDEQYFGPGTRLTVT.

The rearrangement links TRBV4-1 to TRBJ1-3; unclear D gene. Trimming took off 1 base at V and 4 bases at J, with 5 bases between the two ends. The germline V gene encodes CDR1 MGHRA and CDR2 YSYEKL. The length of the CDR3 is 13 residues. The CDR3 sequence is CASSQAEGNTIYF. The DNA for the CDR3 is TGCGCCAGCAGCCAAGCGGAGGGAAACACCATATATTTT.

This sequence joins TRBV10-3 and TRBJ2-1; the match to TRBD2 covers 7 bases. Germline CDR1 ENHRY, CDR2 SYGVKD. V lost 4 bases, J lost 9 bases, and 3 bases stayed unmatched. The CDR3 runs 12 residues. CDR3 nucleotide sequence: TGTGCCATCAGTGGTAGCGGGCTTGAGCAGTTCTTC. This encodes CAISGSGLEQFF.